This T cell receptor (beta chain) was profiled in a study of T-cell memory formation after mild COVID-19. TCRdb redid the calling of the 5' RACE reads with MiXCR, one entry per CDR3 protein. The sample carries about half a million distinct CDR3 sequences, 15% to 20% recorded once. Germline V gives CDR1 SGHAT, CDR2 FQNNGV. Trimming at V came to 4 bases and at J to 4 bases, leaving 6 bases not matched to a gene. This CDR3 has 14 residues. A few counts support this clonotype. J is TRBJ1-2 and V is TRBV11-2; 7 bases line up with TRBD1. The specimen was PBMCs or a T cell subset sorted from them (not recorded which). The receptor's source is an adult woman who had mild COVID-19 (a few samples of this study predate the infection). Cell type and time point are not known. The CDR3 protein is CASSSTTGAYGYTF. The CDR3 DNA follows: TGTGCCAGCAGCTCTACTACAGGGGCCTATGGCTACACCTTC.